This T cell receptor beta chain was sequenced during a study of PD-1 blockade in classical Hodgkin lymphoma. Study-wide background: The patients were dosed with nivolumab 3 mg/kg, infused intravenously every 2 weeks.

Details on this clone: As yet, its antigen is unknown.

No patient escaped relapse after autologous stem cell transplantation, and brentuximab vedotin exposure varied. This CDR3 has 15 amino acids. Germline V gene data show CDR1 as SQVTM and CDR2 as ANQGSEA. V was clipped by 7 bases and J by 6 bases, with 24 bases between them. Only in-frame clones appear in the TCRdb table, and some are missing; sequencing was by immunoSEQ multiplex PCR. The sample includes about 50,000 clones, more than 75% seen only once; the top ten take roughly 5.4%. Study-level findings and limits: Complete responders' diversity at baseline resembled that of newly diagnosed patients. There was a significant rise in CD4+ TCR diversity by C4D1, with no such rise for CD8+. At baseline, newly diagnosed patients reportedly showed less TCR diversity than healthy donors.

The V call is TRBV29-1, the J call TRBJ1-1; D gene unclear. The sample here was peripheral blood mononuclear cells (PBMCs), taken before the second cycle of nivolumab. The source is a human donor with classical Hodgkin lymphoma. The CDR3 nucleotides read TGCAGCGGCCTACCTAAGGGTTCCTCCTGCCCTGAAGCTTTCTTT. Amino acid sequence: CSGLPKGSSCPEAFF.